A single sample is the source of the 10 T cell receptor beta chains below, sequenced in a study of T-cell memory formation after mild COVID-19. TCRdb used MiXCR to reprocess the 5' RACE reads, holding one entry per CDR3 protein. This table has fewer than 250,000 distinct CDR3 sequences, 27% appearing once. Material for sequencing was PBMCs or a T cell subset sorted from them (not recorded which). Source of these receptors: an adult woman who had mild COVID-19 (a few samples of this study predate the infection). Cell type and time point are not known.

This clonotype was counted only a few times. The chain recombines TRBV27 with TRBJ2-1; D unresolved. Germline V CDR1 and CDR2: MNHEY, SMNVEV (reference sequence). V was clipped by 7 bases and J by 8 bases, with 12 bases between them. The CDR3 runs 12 residues. CDR3 loop: CASMGLRDEQFF. In DNA form, the CDR3 reads TGTGCCAGCATGGGGTTGCGTGATGAGCAGTTCTTC.

The chain joins TRBV5-1 to TRBJ2-3; D possibly matches TRBD1 or TRBD2 (6 bases each). Germline assignment: CDR1 SGHRS and CDR2 YFSETQ. V was clipped by 2 bases and J by 1 base, with 11 bases between them. The CDR3 sequence is 15 residues long. The CDR3, as DNA: TGCGCCAGCAGCTTTAAGGGGGGTGGCACAGATACGCAGTATTTT. Translated, it gives CASSFKGGGTDTQYF.

This clonotype turned up a few times. The V and J genes are TRBV6-5 and TRBJ1-1, with 7 bases matching TRBD1. The V gene end was trimmed by 3 bases and the J gene end by 4 bases; junction bases not matched to a gene: 5. Germline CDR1 is MNHEY and CDR2 is SVGAGI. This CDR3 region has 14 residues. Here the CDR3 reads CASSYRRGITEAFF. In nucleotides, the CDR3 is TGTGCCAGCAGTTATCGCAGGGGGATCACTGAAGCTTTCTTT.

This clonotype was seen more than once but under ten times. The V gene is TRBV2, the J gene TRBJ1-1; no clear D. With 7 bases removed from V and 1 base from J, the gap between germline ends came to 4 bases. Germline loops: CDR1 SNHLY, CDR2 FYNNEI. CDR3 size: 11 residues. CDR3 in DNA: TGTGCCAGCAATAAGAACACTGAAGCTTTCTTT. Translating gives CASNKNTEAFF.

This clonotype has only one observation. The chain combines TRBV18 with TRBJ1-1; D gene uncertain. Trimming left V 1 base short and J 2 bases short, with 8 bases between. The V gene's germline CDR1 is KGHSH and CDR2 LQKENI. The CDR3 length is 14 residues. Here the CDR3 DNA reads TGTGCCAGCTCACCACTCTCTTCCAACACTGAAGCTTTCTTT. This encodes CASSPLSSNTEAFF.

This clonotype was recorded a few times. The rearrangement joins TRBV7-3 to TRBJ2-2; D gene uncertain. CDR1 SGHTA and CDR2 FQGTGA come from the germline V gene. The CDR3 sequence is 16 residues long. Trimming pared 1 base from V and 1 base from J, leaving 10 bases between. The chain's CDR3 is CASSLRGVVNTGELFF. The DNA for the CDR3 is TGTGCCAGCAGCTTAAGGGGTGTGGTGAACACCGGGGAGCTGTTTTTT.

The chain employs TRBV9 and TRBJ2-1, with no clear D. CDR3 size: 12 residues. V shed 3 bases and J shed 11 bases, with 12 bases lying between them. From germline, CDR1 is SGDLS and CDR2 YYNGEE. This CDR3 reads CASSARSMKQFF. CDR3 sequence (DNA): TGTGCCAGCAGCGCCCGGAGTATGAAGCAGTTCTTC.

This clonotype was seen a few times. The chain links TRBV7-3 to TRBJ1-6; 9 bases line up with TRBD1. CDR1 and CDR2 from the germline V gene are SGHTA and FQGTGA. Trimming at V came to 4 bases and at J to 9 bases, leaving 4 bases not matched to a gene. The CDR3 has 14 amino acids. This chain's CDR3 is CASSSGQGTSPLHF. The DNA for the CDR3 is TGTGCCAGCAGCTCCGGACAGGGGACTTCACCCCTCCACTTT.

This clonotype was counted once. This chain joins TRBV5-1 and TRBJ2-7, with 8 bases that match TRBD1. Trimming removed 0 bases from V and 5 bases from J; junction bases left unmatched: 4. In germline, CDR1 is SGHRS, CDR2 YFSETQ. This CDR3 spans 14 amino acids. CDR3 residues: CASSLGQGLDEQYF. The CDR3 nucleotides are TGCGCCAGCAGCTTGGGACAGGGGTTAGACGAGCAGTACTTC.

A few counts support this clonotype. J is TRBJ2-5 and V is TRBV12-3 or TRBV12-4, with D possibly matching TRBD2 (5 bases). With 5 bases removed from V and 5 bases from J, the gap between germline ends came to 18 bases. The CDR3 contains 15 residues. The CDR3 DNA sequence: TGTGCCAGCAGTAGGCCCAGAAGCCGAGGGGAGACCCAGTACTTC. Amino acid sequence: CASSRPRSRGETQYF.